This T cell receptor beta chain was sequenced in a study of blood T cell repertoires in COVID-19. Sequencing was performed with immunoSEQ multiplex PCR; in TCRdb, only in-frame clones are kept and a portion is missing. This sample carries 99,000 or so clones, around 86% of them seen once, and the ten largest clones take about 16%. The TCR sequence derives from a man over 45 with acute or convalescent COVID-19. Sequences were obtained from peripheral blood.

The CDR3 region is CASSFHGGEQFF. The CDR3 DNA reads as TGTGCCAGCAGTTTTCACGGGGGTGAGCAGTTCTTC. The V gene is TRBV12-3 or TRBV12-4, the J gene TRBJ2-1, with D perhaps TRBD2 (6 bases). Trimming removed 3 bases at V and 9 bases at J, with 9 bases between. CDR3 size: 12 residues.